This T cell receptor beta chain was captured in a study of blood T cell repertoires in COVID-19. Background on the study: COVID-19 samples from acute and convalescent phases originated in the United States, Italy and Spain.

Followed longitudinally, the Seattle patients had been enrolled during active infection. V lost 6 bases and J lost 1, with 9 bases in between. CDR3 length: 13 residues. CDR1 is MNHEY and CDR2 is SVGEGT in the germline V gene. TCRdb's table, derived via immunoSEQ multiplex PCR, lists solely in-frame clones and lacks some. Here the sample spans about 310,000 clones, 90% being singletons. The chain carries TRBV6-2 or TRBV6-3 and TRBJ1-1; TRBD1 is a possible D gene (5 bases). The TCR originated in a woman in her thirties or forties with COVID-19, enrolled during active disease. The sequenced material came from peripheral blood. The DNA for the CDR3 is TGTGCCAGCAGCCGGGGCGAGAACACTGAAGCTTTCTTT. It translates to CASSRGENTEAFF.